These T cell receptor beta chains were read from a single sample in a study of beta chain features in type 1 diabetes. Only in-frame clones appear in the TCRdb table, and some are missing; sequencing was by immunoSEQ multiplex PCR. The data show fewer than 250,000 clones, 68% seen once. Sequencing was carried out using naive CD4+ T cells from blood. These receptor sequences come from a man aged 30-40 years in good health. CDR3s include the opening cysteine and the closing phenylalanine or tryptophan. D genes are given only for firm matches. Part of the rows lack a size; the others show once, few, many or a class for expanded clones.

clone_size j_call d_call v_call cdr3_aa cdr3_nt
- TRBJ1-2 - TRBV30 CAWSPGYGYTF TGTGCCTGGAGTCCCGGCTATGGCTACACCTTC
few TRBJ1-2 - TRBV27 CASSSTTNYGYTF TGTGCCAGCAGTTCGACCACTAACTATGGCTACACCTTC
- TRBJ1-1 TRBD1 TRBV6-5 CASSSRTGQAFF TGTGCCAGCAGTTCTCGGACAGGGCAAGCTTTCTTT
- TRBJ2-1 - TRBV19 CASSIGASSYNEQFF TGTGCCAGTAGTATTGGGGCTAGCTCCTACAATGAGCAGTTCTTC
few TRBJ2-1 - TRBV20-1 CSVEGRHEQFF TGCAGTGTCGAGGGGAGGCACGAGCAGTTCTTC
- TRBJ2-1 - TRBV28 CASRLRGGYNEQFF TGTGCCAGCAGACTGCGAGGGGGGTACAATGAGCAGTTCTTC
- TRBJ2-1 - TRBV27 CASSSWNEQFF TGTGCCAGCAGTTCATGGAATGAGCAGTTCTTC
few TRBJ2-6 - TRBV10-3 CAISESWGHSGANVLTF TGTGCCATCAGTGAGTCGTGGGGGCACTCTGGGGCCAACGTCCTGACTTTC
few TRBJ1-2 - TRBV29-1 CSVEDQINYGYTF TGCAGCGTTGAAGACCAAATTAACTATGGCTACACCTTC
- TRBJ2-1 TRBD2 TRBV7-2 CASSYASGGAANEQFF TGTGCCAGCAGCTACGCTAGCGGGGGGGCAGCCAATGAGCAGTTCTTC
- TRBJ2-3 - TRBV2 CASSERGFTIGTDTQYF TGTGCCAGCAGCGAACGGGGCTTCACTATCGGCACAGATACGCAGTATTTT
few TRBJ2-5 - TRBV10-3 CAISVLGKGPQETQYF TGTGCCATCAGTGTCTTAGGGAAGGGACCTCAAGAGACCCAGTACTTC
- TRBJ2-1 TRBD2 TRBV2 CASSDGGGSLNEQFF TGTGCCAGCAGTGATGGCGGGGGGTCCTTAAATGAGCAGTTCTTC
- TRBJ2-3 - TRBV7-9 CASSDSGLGTDTQYF TGTGCCAGCAGCGACAGCGGGCTGGGCACAGATACGCAGTATTTT
- TRBJ2-3 TRBD2 TRBV7-9 CASSSQGTTTDTQYF TGTGCCAGCAGCTCGCAAGGGACTACCACAGATACGCAGTATTTT
- TRBJ2-3 TRBD2 TRBV20-1 CSAGLVDTQYF TGCAGTGCTGGACTAGTGGATACGCAGTATTTT
- TRBJ2-5 - TRBV18 CASSPGLAQETQYF TGTGCCAGCTCACCTGGACTGGCCCAAGAGACCCAGTACTTC
- TRBJ2-3 TRBD2 TRBV30 CAWTSGITDTQYF TGTGCCTGGACCAGCGGGATAACAGATACGCAGTATTTT
- TRBJ2-5 - TRBV25-1 CASRPGVHLQETQYF TGTGCCAGCAGACCCGGGGTTCACCTCCAAGAGACCCAGTACTTC
few TRBJ2-5 - TRBV30 CAWSKEYQETQYF TGTGCCTGGAGTAAGGAGTACCAAGAGACCCAGTACTTC
- TRBJ2-7 - TRBV7-9 CASSSQDGPYEQYF TGTGCCAGCAGCTCACAGGACGGGCCCTACGAGCAGTACTTC
few TRBJ2-5 TRBD2 TRBV7-2 CASSLGLAAQETQYF TGTGCCAGCAGCCTGGGACTAGCGGCTCAAGAGACCCAGTACTTC
- TRBJ2-5 - TRBV5-1 CASSFEGHFGETQYF TGCGCCAGCAGCTTTGAAGGGCACTTCGGCGAGACCCAGTACTTC
- TRBJ2-2 - TRBV30 CAWTGPGQHTGELFF TGTGCCTGGACCGGCCCAGGGCAGCACACCGGGGAGCTGTTTTTT
- TRBJ1-1 - TRBV29-1 CSVGRVLNTEAFF TGCAGCGTTGGGAGGGTGCTAAACACTGAAGCTTTCTTT
- TRBJ2-5 TRBD2 TRBV13 CASSSTSGGETQYF TGTGCCAGCAGCTCGACTAGCGGGGGAGAGACCCAGTACTTC
- TRBJ2-6 - TRBV5-1 CASGTIASSGANVLTF TGCGCCAGCGGTACTATCGCAAGCTCTGGGGCCAACGTCCTGACTTTC
- TRBJ1-1 - TRBV30 CAWTPLGFDTEAFF TGTGCCTGGACCCCGCTTGGTTTCGACACTGAAGCTTTCTTT
- TRBJ1-1 - TRBV30 CAWGDTFLNTEAFF TGTGCCTGGGGGGACACCTTTTTGAACACTGAAGCTTTCTTT
once TRBJ2-7 TRBD1 TRBV29-1 CSVVYRGEQYF TGCAGCGTCGTATACAGGGGTGAGCAGTACTTC
- TRBJ2-2 TRBD1 TRBV29-1 CSVERGRGTGELFF TGCAGCGTTGAGAGGGGGCGCGGCACCGGGGAGCTGTTTTTT
- TRBJ2-3 - TRBV7-9 CAGEWLTDTQYF TGTGCCGGGGAGTGGCTTACAGATACGCAGTATTTT
- TRBJ1-2 - TRBV2 CASTRGNYGYTF TGTGCCAGCACTAGAGGGAACTATGGCTACACCTTC
- TRBJ2-7 TRBD1 TRBV7-8 CASSLAPSRGRREQYF TGTGCCAGCAGCTTAGCTCCGTCCAGGGGGCGACGCGAGCAGTACTTC
- TRBJ1-1 TRBD1 TRBV7-9 CASSPGTGTTEAFF TGTGCCAGCAGCCCGGGGACAGGGACCACTGAAGCTTTCTTT
- TRBJ2-5 - TRBV30 CAWSRSSAETQYF TGTGCCTGGAGTCGGTCTAGCGCCGAGACCCAGTACTTC
few TRBJ2-7 TRBD2 TRBV25-1 CASRPPAGGAYEQYF TGTGCCAGCAGACCCCCAGCGGGAGGCGCCTACGAGCAGTACTTC
- TRBJ1-6 TRBD1 TRBV5-6 CASSWGQGISGNSPLHF TGTGCCAGCAGCTGGGGACAGGGCATTTCGGGAAATTCACCCCTCCACTTT
- TRBJ2-5 - TRBV2 CASSESQKGETQYF TGTGCCAGCAGTGAAAGTCAGAAGGGGGAGACCCAGTACTTC
- TRBJ1-2 - TRBV29-1 CSVDPGDGYTF TGCAGCGTTGACCCTGGGGATGGCTACACCTTC
once TRBJ2-7 - TRBV6-6 CASSAKTGSSYEQYF TGTGCCAGCAGCGCAAAGACAGGTAGCTCCTACGAGCAGTACTTC
few TRBJ1-1 - TRBV29-1 CSVARATANTEAFF TGCAGCGTTGCGAGGGCAACGGCGAACACTGAAGCTTTCTTT
- TRBJ2-3 TRBD1 TRBV14 CASSRSVQGSDTQYF TGTGCCAGCAGCCGGTCCGTACAGGGGTCAGATACGCAGTATTTT
- TRBJ2-7 TRBD1 TRBV29-1 CSVSRDSSYEQYF TGCAGCGTATCACGGGACAGCTCCTACGAGCAGTACTTC
few TRBJ2-1 TRBD1 TRBV30 CAWSPRDRGLLGQFF TGTGCCTGGAGTCCCCGGGACAGGGGGCTTTTAGGGCAGTTCTTC
few TRBJ2-7 TRBD1 TRBV30 CAWTFGTGEVYF TGTGCCTGGACCTTCGGGACAGGGGAAGTTTACTTC
- TRBJ2-7 - TRBV15 CATSPGGSSYEQYF TGTGCCACCAGCCCAGGCGGTAGCTCCTACGAGCAGTACTTC
- TRBJ2-3 TRBD2 TRBV7-9 CASSSLGLADTQYF TGTGCCAGCAGCTCCCTGGGACTAGCAGATACGCAGTATTTT
- TRBJ2-7 - TRBV29-1 CSVTFSYEQYF TGCAGCGTTACTTTCTCCTACGAGCAGTACTTC
once TRBJ2-1 - TRBV29-1 CSVWRPVKHNEQFF TGCAGCGTTTGGAGACCGGTAAAACACAATGAGCAGTTCTTC
- TRBJ2-3 TRBD2 TRBV7-2 CASGAGGSTDTQYF TGTGCCAGCGGAGCGGGGGGGAGCACAGATACGCAGTATTTT
- TRBJ2-4 TRBD1 TRBV2 CASTTRTGNVDIQYF TGTGCCAGCACTACCAGGACAGGGAATGTAGACATTCAGTACTTC
few TRBJ2-3 TRBD2 TRBV30 CAWSGLAGYSDTQYF TGTGCCTGGAGTGGACTAGCGGGATATTCGGATACGCAGTATTTT
- TRBJ2-1 - TRBV20-1 CSAANLDEQFF TGCAGTGCTGCTAACCTCGATGAGCAGTTCTTC
- TRBJ2-3 - TRBV15 CATSRDVKRAADTQYF TGTGCCACCAGCAGAGATGTCAAGCGGGCGGCCGATACGCAGTATTTT
- TRBJ1-4 - TRBV7-9 CASSQVPGVIEKLFF TGTGCCAGCAGCCAAGTCCCAGGGGTAATTGAAAAACTGTTTTTT
- TRBJ1-4 - TRBV18 CASSIQGSANEKLFF TGTGCCAGCTCGATCCAGGGATCGGCTAATGAAAAACTGTTTTTT
- TRBJ2-7 - TRBV28 CASSSGGPKVYEQYF TGTGCCAGCAGTTCAGGAGGGCCTAAGGTCTACGAGCAGTACTTC
- TRBJ2-7 - TRBV6-1 CASSHLQVAEQYF TGTGCCAGCAGCCACCTACAAGTCGCCGAGCAGTACTTC
- TRBJ2-1 - TRBV29-1 CSVWDQRNEQFF TGCAGCGTTTGGGATCAGCGCAATGAGCAGTTCTTC